This TCR beta chain was recorded in a study of technical replicates of blood from a handful of donors. About this clone itself: Its ends do not fully match the called genes, so a read error is possible.

Some clones are missing from TCRdb's copy, which holds only in-frame ones; the method was immunoSEQ multiplex PCR. The sample lists approximately 70,000 clones, just under 97% occurring once. This CDR3 spans 15 amino acids. The germline CDR1 and CDR2 sequences are LGHNA and YNFKEQ. The TCR comes from a human donor in good health. J is TRBJ2-3 and V is TRBV4-2, with 7 bases fitting TRBD2. The sample taken for sequencing was T cells isolated from PBMCs. In nucleotides, the CDR3 is TGTACCAGCAAAAAAAGCGGGGCTAGCACAGATACGCAGTATTTT. It specifies CTSKKSGASTDTQYF.